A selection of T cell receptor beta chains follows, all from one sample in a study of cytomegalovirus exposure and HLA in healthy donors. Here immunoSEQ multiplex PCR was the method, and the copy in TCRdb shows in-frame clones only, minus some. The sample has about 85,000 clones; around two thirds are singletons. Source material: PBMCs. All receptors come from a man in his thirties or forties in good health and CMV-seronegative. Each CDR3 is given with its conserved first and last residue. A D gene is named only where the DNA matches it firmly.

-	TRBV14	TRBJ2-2	CASSQDLTPSGTGELFF
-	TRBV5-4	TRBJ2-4	CASSLRAGMQNIQYF
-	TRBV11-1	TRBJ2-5	CASSFVVQETQYF
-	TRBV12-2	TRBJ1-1	CASRLDLGLPSPGTEAFF
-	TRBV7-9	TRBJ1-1	CASSHGYRGTEAFF
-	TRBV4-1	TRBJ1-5	CASSQGVPISNQPQHF
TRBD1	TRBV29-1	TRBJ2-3	CSVDNRGQTDTQYF
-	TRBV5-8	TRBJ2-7	CASSLVEIYEQYF
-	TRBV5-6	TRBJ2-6	CASSLVQLDSGANVLTF
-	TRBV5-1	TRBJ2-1	CASSAWGGEEQFF
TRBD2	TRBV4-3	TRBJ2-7	CASSQDWSGGDEQYF
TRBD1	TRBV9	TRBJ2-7	CASSVGDSHYEQYF
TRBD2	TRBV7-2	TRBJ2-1	CASSPGTSNEQFF
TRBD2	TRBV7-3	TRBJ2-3	CASTRAGPTDTQYF
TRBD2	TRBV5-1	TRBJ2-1	CASSLQTSGRVRNEQFF
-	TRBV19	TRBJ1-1	CASSRARTEAFF
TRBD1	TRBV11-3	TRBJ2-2	CASSSGQGNTGELFF
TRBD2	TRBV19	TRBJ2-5	CASSALPGEGRAETQYF
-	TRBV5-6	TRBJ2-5	CASSLGPYGTQYF
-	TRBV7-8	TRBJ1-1	CASSSTGLPAEAFF
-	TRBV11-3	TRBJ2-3	CASSLASASGTDTQYF
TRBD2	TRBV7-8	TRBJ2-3	CASSDSGGRGDTQYF
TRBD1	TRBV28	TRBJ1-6	CASSSTGEYNSPLHF
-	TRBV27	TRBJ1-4	CASRRAGRDEKLFF
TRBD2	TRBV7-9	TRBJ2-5	CASRPGLAGQTRYQETQYF
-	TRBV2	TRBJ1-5	CASSEAAGNRGNQPQHF